The 3 T cell receptor beta chains below come from one sample, sequenced in a study of cytomegalovirus exposure and HLA in healthy donors. This PCR relied on a set of 60 Vbeta primers and 13 Jbeta primers. Assay used: immunoSEQ multiplex PCR; TCRdb lists only in-frame clones, some missing. The sample has 210,000 or so clones; around 84% are singletons. Sample: PBMCs. The source is a girl under 10 years old in good health and CMV-seronegative.

In its sample, this clone was seen a few times. The CDR3 spells CARQGNEQFF. CDR3 DNA: TGTGCCAGACAGGGGAATGAGCAGTTCTTC. V and J are TRBV2 and TRBJ2-1; TRBD1 matches at 7 bases. The V gene end was trimmed by 9 bases and the J gene end by 7 bases; junction bases not matched to a gene: 0. Germline V gives CDR1 SNHLY, CDR2 FYNNEI. There are 10 residues in the CDR3.

CDR3: CASSQVRTSGGKSQETQYF. DNA for the CDR3: TGCGCCAGCAGCCAAGTTAGGACTAGCGGGGGTAAATCCCAAGAGACCCAGTACTTC. V and J are TRBV4-1 and TRBJ2-5, with 13 bases identical to TRBD2. J gave up 1 base and V 1 base, and 9 bases lay outside the gene matches. The CDR3 has 19 amino acids. Germline values: CDR1 MGHRA, CDR2 YSYEKL.

This clone was picked up one time. The chain combines TRBV28 with TRBJ1-3; 8 bases map to TRBD1. The junction had 6 bases not matched to a gene; V was cut back by 9 bases and J by 2 bases. The CDR3 spans 14 residues. Germline CDR1 MDHEN, CDR2 SYDVKM. The CDR3 sequence is CASKTGVAGNTIYF. Written as DNA, the CDR3 is TGTGCCAGTAAGACAGGGGTGGCTGGAAACACCATATATTTT.